These T cell receptor beta chains were read from a single sample in a study of blood T cell repertoires in COVID-19. The data were produced by immunoSEQ multiplex PCR, yet TCRdb's version contains in-frame clones alone and is incomplete. The repertoire holds around 120,000 clones, with roughly nine tenths as singletons. The sample comprised peripheral blood. These receptors all stem from a man aged 45-60 years with active COVID-19. CDR3s include the opening cysteine and the closing phenylalanine or tryptophan. D genes are given only for firm matches. Clone size is stated in some rows and not others, as once, few, many or a class when expanded.

clone_size	d_call	j_call	cdr3_length	v_call	cdr3_nt	cdr3_aa
-	-	TRBJ1-2	11	TRBV12-2	TGTGCAAGTCGCTCTGCTCTAGGCTACACCTTC	CASRSALGYTF
-	-	TRBJ2-7	13	TRBV9	TGTGCCAGCAGCGTAGCCCTATCCGGGGAGCAGTACTTC	CASSVALSGEQYF
-	TRBD2	TRBJ2-3	14	TRBV2	TGTGCCAGCAGGACTAGCGGGAGCGCAGATACGCAGTATTTT	CASRTSGSADTQYF
-	TRBD2	TRBJ2-3	17	TRBV3-1/TRBV3-2	TGTGCCAGCAGCCATTATTTAGCGGGGACTAGCACAGATACGCAGTATTTT	CASSHYLAGTSTDTQYF
-	-	TRBJ1-2	12	TRBV5-1	TGCGCCAGCAGCCCGGTTAACTATGGCTACACCTTC	CASSPVNYGYTF
once	-	TRBJ1-3	15	TRBV28	TGTGCCAGCAGTCTGACCGGGAGTCTAGGAAACACCATATATTTT	CASSLTGSLGNTIYF
-	TRBD2	TRBJ2-3	15	TRBV6-6	TGTGCCAGCAGTTACCAGGGAGGGGACACAGATACGCAGTATTTT	CASSYQGGDTDTQYF
-	TRBD1	TRBJ2-7	14	TRBV29-1	TGCAGCGTTGAAGATCGTACAGGGGGCTACGAGCAGTACTTC	CSVEDRTGGYEQYF
few	-	TRBJ1-5	11	TRBV2	TGTGCCAGCTCAGGGGATCAGCCCCAGCATTTT	CASSGDQPQHF
-	-	TRBJ1-2	19	TRBV1	TGCACCAGCAGCCAAGGAGTGGGGATTGGACAGGTTATGGACTATGGCTACACCTTC	CTSSQGVGIGQVMDYGYTF
-	-	TRBJ2-2	14	TRBV20-1	TGCAGTGCTAGTAGGCAGGGGAACACCGGGGAGCTGTTTTTT	CSASRQGNTGELFF
once	-	TRBJ2-3	14	TRBV14	TGTGCCAGCAGCCAAGCCCTCCAGGGGTTTACGCAGTATTTT	CASSQALQGFTQYF
-	-	TRBJ2-5	14	TRBV2	TGTGCCAGCAGTGTTGGAGGGGGCGATGAGACCCAGTACTTC	CASSVGGGDETQYF
-	-	TRBJ1-1	15	TRBV6-5	TGTGCCAGCAGTTACTCATCACAACTGAACACTGAAGCTTTCTTT	CASSYSSQLNTEAFF
-	-	TRBJ2-3	13	TRBV2	TGTGCCAGCAGTGTATTAGCCTCAGATACGCAGTATTTT	CASSVLASDTQYF
-	-	TRBJ2-4	14	TRBV19	TGTGCCAGTAGTTCTACGGGAGCCAAAAACATTCAGTACTTC	CASSSTGAKNIQYF
-	TRBD2	TRBJ2-1	16	TRBV18	TGTGCCAGCTCACAAAGGACTAGCGGGAGTTACAATGAGCAGTTCTTC	CASSQRTSGSYNEQFF
-	TRBD2	TRBJ2-2	19	TRBV7-9	TGTGCCAGCAGGAGCGAACCGGGACTAGCGGGGGAGTACACCGGGGAGCTGTTTTTT	CASRSEPGLAGEYTGELFF
few	-	TRBJ1-2	12	TRBV2	TGTGCCAGCAGTGAGGGAGGGAATGGCTACACCTTC	CASSEGGNGYTF
-	-	TRBJ2-3	14	TRBV19	TGTGCCAGTAGCCCATACGGGGACACAGATACGCAGTATTTT	CASSPYGDTDTQYF
-	TRBD1	TRBJ1-4	18	TRBV7-6	TGTGCCAGCCGTCCAGAGACAGGGGCCTATCAAAAAGGAGAAAAACTGTTTTTT	CASRPETGAYQKGEKLFF
once	TRBD1	TRBJ2-3	16	TRBV28	TGTGCCAGCAGTAAAGACAGGGGGCTGCGGGAAGATACGCAGTATTTT	CASSKDRGLREDTQYF
-	TRBD1	TRBJ2-2	15	TRBV19	TGTGCCAGTAGGAAACAGGGGTTGAACACCGGGGAGCTGTTTTTT	CASRKQGLNTGELFF
-	-	TRBJ2-3	16	TRBV7-7	TGTGCCAGCAGCTTATTCCGACTCAATAGCACAGATACGCAGTATTTT	CASSLFRLNSTDTQYF
-	TRBD2	TRBJ2-3	19	TRBV11-3	TGTGCCAGCAGCTTAGGAAGGCTAGCGGGAGGCCCTAGCACAGATACGCAGTATTTT	CASSLGRLAGGPSTDTQYF
-	-	TRBJ2-7	13	TRBV12-3/TRBV12-4	TGTGCCAGCAGTTCCAATCGAGGGTACGAGCAGTACTTC	CASSSNRGYEQYF
-	TRBD1	TRBJ1-3	15	TRBV6-5	TGTGCCAGCAGCCGCATAGGACAGGGTGGAAACACCATATATTTT	CASSRIGQGGNTIYF
-	TRBD1	TRBJ1-6	15	TRBV7-2	TGTGCCAGCAGCCTACAGGGACAGACTAATTCACCCCTCCACTTT	CASSLQGQTNSPLHF
-	-	TRBJ2-2	17	TRBV21-1	TGTGCCACCTGGGGTAGCGAGCAAGACGCGAACACCGGGGAGCTGTTTTTT	CATWGSEQDANTGELFF
-	TRBD2	TRBJ2-3	17	TRBV7-6	TGTGCCAGCAGCTTCCTGGTAGCGGGACCCGGCACAGATACGCAGTATTTT	CASSFLVAGPGTDTQYF
-	TRBD1	TRBJ2-5	15	TRBV19	TGTGCCAGTAGTGACGGACAGGGGTTACGAGAGACCCAGTACTTC	CASSDGQGLRETQYF
-	-	TRBJ2-3	17	TRBV29-1	TGCAGCGGGGGACCTGGCGGATGGGACTCCGGGATATATACGCAGTATTTT	CSGGPGGWDSGIYTQYF
-	-	TRBJ2-3	15	TRBV19	TGTGCCAGTAGTCCTAGGGGACTCAGCACAGATACGCAGTATTTT	CASSPRGLSTDTQYF
-	TRBD2	TRBJ2-3	14	TRBV5-1	TGCGCCAGCAGCACTAGCGGTAGCACAGATACGCAGTATTTT	CASSTSGSTDTQYF
few	TRBD2	TRBJ2-3	16	TRBV9	TGTGCCAGCAGCGGAGGGACTATCCCGGATACAGATACGCAGTATTTT	CASSGGTIPDTDTQYF
-	TRBD2	TRBJ2-1	15	TRBV6-5	TGTGCCAGCACCGTACTAGCGGGGAGACACAATGAGCAGTTCTTC	CASTVLAGRHNEQFF
-	TRBD2	TRBJ2-1	14	TRBV11-3	TGTGCCAGCAGCCCCGGGACTAGCGGGGTTGAGCAGTTCTTC	CASSPGTSGVEQFF
-	-	TRBJ2-3	12	TRBV12-3/TRBV12-4	TGTGCCAGCAGTTTAGCCTCAGATACGCAGTATTTT	CASSLASDTQYF
few	-	TRBJ2-3	13	TRBV18	TGTGCCAGCTCCTACGACAGGCTAGATACGCAGTATTTT	CASSYDRLDTQYF
-	TRBD2	TRBJ2-1	16	TRBV7-2	TGTGCCAGCAGCTCCATTAGCGGGGGCCTCAAGAATGAGCAGTTCTTC	CASSSISGGLKNEQFF
-	-	TRBJ2-2	17	TRBV7-6	TGTGCCAGCAGCTTCCGGATCCTTGGAGGAGGATCCGGGGAGCTGTTTTTT	CASSFRILGGGSGELFF